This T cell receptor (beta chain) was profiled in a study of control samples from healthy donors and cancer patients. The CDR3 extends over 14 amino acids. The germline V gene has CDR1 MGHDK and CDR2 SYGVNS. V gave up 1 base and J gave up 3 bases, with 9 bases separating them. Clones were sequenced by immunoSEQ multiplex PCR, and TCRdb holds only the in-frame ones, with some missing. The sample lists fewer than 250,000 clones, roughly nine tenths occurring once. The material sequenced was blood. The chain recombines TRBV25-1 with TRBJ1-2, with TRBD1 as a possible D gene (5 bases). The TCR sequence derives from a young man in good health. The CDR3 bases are TGTGCCAGCAGTGAATTTGGCAGGGACTATGGCTACACCTTC. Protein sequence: CASSEFGRDYGYTF.